A selection of T cell receptor beta chains follows, all from one sample in a study of T cell changes during pregnancy in multiple sclerosis. Assay used: immunoSEQ multiplex PCR; TCRdb lists only in-frame clones, some missing. The data show 65,000 to 85,000 clones, approximately 92% seen once. Sequencing used CD4+ T cells from peripheral blood mononuclear cells, obtained before pregnancy. Receptors originate from a female donor with multiple sclerosis, enrolled in a pregnancy study. Each CDR3 is given with its conserved first and last residue. A clone size is listed for some rows: how often the clone was seen (once, few, many), or a class if it is expanded.

once,TRBJ1-4,TRBV19,CASSGAGATNEKLFF
NA,TRBJ2-3,TRBV5-8,CASSLRGLADTQYF
NA,TRBJ1-2,TRBV30,CAWSRQDRAYGYTF
NA,TRBJ2-1,TRBV28,CASSFLSGANNEQFF
NA,TRBJ1-1,TRBV28,CASSLRDRGNTEAFF
NA,TRBJ2-1,TRBV5-1,CASSLGAGGPSNEQFF
NA,TRBJ1-1,TRBV30,CAWRWDRANTEAFF
NA,TRBJ1-4,TRBV5-1,CASSFSPGVLSNEKLFF
NA,TRBJ1-5,TRBV9,CASSVDRSNQPQHF
NA,TRBJ1-5,TRBV30,CAWSKRGSRNQPQHF
NA,TRBJ1-2,TRBV5-6,CASSLGLSFNYGYTF
NA,TRBJ2-7,TRBV30,CAWTPGLAVYEQYF
NA,TRBJ2-5,TRBV4-2,CASSRRPGTQETQYF
once,TRBJ1-2,TRBV18,CASSPLGGKIYGYTF
NA,TRBJ2-4,TRBV30,CAWKHPNGGTLPKNIQYF
NA,TRBJ2-1,TRBV18,CASSPPPGGNEQFF
NA,TRBJ2-7,TRBV6-5,CASNPSGTSTYEQYF
NA,TRBJ2-6,TRBV27,CASSPGRRGISGANVLTF
NA,TRBJ2-5,TRBV18,CASSPVRQETQYF
NA,TRBJ2-3,TRBV2,CASSDPTSGITDTQYF
NA,TRBJ1-5,TRBV5-4,CASSLVQNSNQPQHF
NA,TRBJ1-1,TRBV5-1,CASSLGGITEAFF
few,TRBJ2-4,TRBV19,CASSITSGGMPLAKNIQYF
few,TRBJ1-1,TRBV2,CASSVGIGTGNTEAFF
NA,TRBJ2-6,TRBV10-3,CAISFSRDRRANVLTF
NA,TRBJ1-5,TRBV28,CASSPTTGGSQPQHF
few,TRBJ2-1,TRBV15,CATSRGVADISYNEQFF
once,TRBJ2-7,TRBV30,CAWSRGSSYEQYF
NA,TRBJ1-5,TRBV6-1,CASSEAGPQHF
NA,TRBJ2-1,TRBV7-8,CASSFGSGRASEQFF
NA,TRBJ2-7,TRBV28,CASSSLTGGRYEQYF
NA,TRBJ1-1,TRBV5-1,CASSFQGAGLTNTEAFF
NA,TRBJ1-4,TRBV5-1,CASSPERGAGEKLFF
once,TRBJ1-5,TRBV30,CAWNVLGVDQPQHF
NA,TRBJ1-2,TRBV18,CASSSIEGQGTHGYTF
NA,TRBJ2-1,TRBV5-4,CASSLGLAGVVGEQFF
NA,TRBJ1-2,TRBV29-1,CSAAGRVPNYGYTF
NA,TRBJ2-7,TRBV6-1,CASRTSGSYEQYF
NA,TRBJ2-3,TRBV5-1,CASSSGLAGGTTDTQYF
NA,TRBJ2-7,TRBV7-9,CASSHNRGGEQYF
NA,TRBJ1-2,TRBV2,CASTQGGAGGYTF
few,TRBJ1-1,TRBV7-2,CASSRDRVLMNTEAFF
NA,TRBJ2-6,TRBV4-1,CASSQAGTPSGANVLTF
few,TRBJ2-7,TRBV6-1,CASGLAPNYEQYF